This is a list of T cell receptor beta chains from one sample in a study of graft-versus-host responses after intestinal transplantation. The antigens for these receptors are not known. Generated by immunoSEQ multiplex PCR, the TCRdb table keeps only in-frame clones and is missing some. The data hold some 79,000 clones, with roughly 91% observed a single time. Material: unstimulated CD4+ T cells sorted from spleen or lymph node cells, obtained before intestinal transplant. The receptor set was obtained from a human donor who received an intestinal transplant. The CDR3 runs from the conserved cysteine through the conserved F or W. A D gene is named only where the DNA matches it firmly.

V gene: TRBV5-1
J gene: TRBJ2-1
D gene: TRBD2
CDR3 protein: CASSSGLAGVGSEQFF
CDR3 DNA: TGCGCCAGCAGCTCGGGACTAGCGGGAGTCGGTAGTGAGCAGTTCTTC

V gene: TRBV30
J gene: TRBJ2-2
D gene: -
CDR3 protein: CAWGRHGELFF
CDR3 DNA: TGTGCCTGGGGAAGACACGGGGAGCTGTTTTTT

V gene: TRBV7-9
J gene: TRBJ2-7
D gene: TRBD2
CDR3 protein: CASSLEVGLAGGYEQYF
CDR3 DNA: TGTGCCAGCAGCTTAGAGGTGGGGCTAGCGGGGGGCTACGAGCAGTACTTC

V gene: TRBV9
J gene: TRBJ2-3
D gene: TRBD2
CDR3 protein: CASSALGGGTQYF
CDR3 DNA: TGTGCCAGCAGCGCCCTCGGGGGGGGTACGCAGTATTTT

V gene: TRBV2
J gene: TRBJ2-5
D gene: -
CDR3 protein: CASSLLETQYF
CDR3 DNA: TGTGCCAGCAGCCTTCTGGAGACCCAGTACTTC

V gene: TRBV28
J gene: TRBJ1-2
D gene: -
CDR3 protein: CASSLQGNYGYTF
CDR3 DNA: TGTGCCAGCAGTTTACAGGGGAACTATGGCTACACCTTC

V gene: TRBV9
J gene: TRBJ1-1
D gene: TRBD1
CDR3 protein: CASSPRGDRVGTEAFF
CDR3 DNA: TGTGCCAGCAGCCCCCGAGGTGACAGGGTCGGCACTGAAGCTTTCTTT

V gene: TRBV5-6
J gene: TRBJ1-2
D gene: TRBD1
CDR3 protein: CASRPIGGNYGYTF
CDR3 DNA: TGTGCCAGCAGGCCGATAGGGGGCAACTATGGCTACACCTTC

V gene: TRBV28
J gene: TRBJ2-1
D gene: TRBD2
CDR3 protein: CASTQATSGFYNEQFF
CDR3 DNA: TGTGCCAGCACCCAGGCGACTAGCGGGTTCTACAATGAGCAGTTCTTC

V gene: TRBV6-6
J gene: TRBJ2-3
D gene: TRBD1
CDR3 protein: CASSYRGDRGPDTQYF
CDR3 DNA: TGTGCCAGCAGTTATCGGGGGGACAGGGGCCCAGATACGCAGTATTTT

V gene: TRBV19
J gene: TRBJ2-3
D gene: TRBD2
CDR3 protein: CASKTSGNRDTQYF
CDR3 DNA: TGTGCCAGTAAAACTAGCGGGAATCGGGATACGCAGTATTTT

V gene: TRBV19
J gene: TRBJ1-5
D gene: -
CDR3 protein: CASSMDGINQPQHF
CDR3 DNA: TGTGCCAGTAGTATGGACGGGATCAATCAGCCCCAGCATTTT

V gene: TRBV18
J gene: TRBJ2-7
D gene: -
CDR3 protein: CASSRTEYEQYF
CDR3 DNA: TGTGCCAGCTCTCGGACAGAGTACGAGCAGTACTTC